The clone carrying this TCR beta chain was observed many times. The data stem from a study of T cells in Graves' hyperthyroidism and ophthalmopathy. Germline V lookup: CDR1 SGHTA, CDR2 FQGNSA. The CDR3 spans 17 residues. With 5 bases clipped from V and 3 bases from J, the junction kept 12 bases outside the gene matches. Researchers took RNA transcripts and amplified the TCR beta CDR3 regions from them. Initially, a first-round RT-PCR of the TCR CDR3 employed the HTBI primer set. TCRdb analysed the multiplex PCR reads with MiXCR anew, one entry per CDR3 protein. The sample has 500,000 or so distinct CDR3 sequences; roughly 17% are singletons. Duration under 3 months, a NOSPECS grade of at least 4, and a Clinical Activity Score of at least 3 characterized the ophthalmopathy patients.

The clonotype was recovered from a woman aged 18-35 years with Graves' ophthalmopathy. The V call is TRBV7-2, the J call TRBJ2-2; 7 bases align to TRBD2. The material sequenced was blood. The CDR3 region is CASSPIGGRVDTGELFF. CDR3 DNA: TGTGCCAGCAGCCCCATAGGAGGGAGGGTCGACACCGGGGAGCTGTTTTTT.